This T cell receptor beta chain comes out of a study of shared clonotypes between healthy human individuals. Germline lookup yields CDR1 LNHDA and CDR2 SQIVND (reference sequence). CDR3 length: 16 residues. V shed 3 bases, J shed 5 bases, and the junction held 5 bases outside the gene matches. It was 300 to 350 ng DNA, 25,000 to 35,000 T cell genomes, that went into each replicate PCR of unsorted PBMC. Sequencing was performed with immunoSEQ multiplex PCR; in TCRdb, only in-frame clones are kept and a portion is missing. The sample lists 530,000 or so clones, roughly 85% occurring once. The study drew all its donors from Caucasian adults living in Nashville, Tennessee.

Sequencing input: PBMCs. The TCR was taken from a woman between 40 and 55 years old in good health. Some clones in this sample may be carry-over from other donors' samples. V usage is TRBV19 and J usage is TRBJ2-5; 14 bases are shared with TRBD2. The CDR3 region is CASSIGTSGRGETQYF. DNA of the CDR3: TGTGCCAGTAGTATTGGGACTAGCGGGAGAGGGGAGACCCAGTACTTC. Looking up the rest from reference TRBV19 and TRBJ2-5 gives the full variable domain: DGGITQSPKYLFRKEGQNVTLSCEQNLNHDAMYWYRQDPGQGLRLIYYSQIVNDFQKGDIAEGYSVSREKKESFPLTVTSAQKNPTAFYLCASSIGTSGRGETQYFGPGTRLLVL.